This T cell receptor (beta chain) was captured by sequencing in a study of metastatic and nonmetastatic thyroid tumors. Overall study context: Across peripheral blood and tumor or nodule tissue samples taken from malignant and benign thyroid patients, the repertoires were compared with one another.

Regarding this clone: Its specificity is not known.

Study results and caveats: Benign nodules were reported to have significantly lower TCR beta diversity than malignant thyroid tumors, in blood and tumor.

TCRdb reanalyzed the PCR reads with MiXCR. The table includes roughly 30,000 clones, 25% to 30% detected once. None of the patients had undergone any treatment ahead of thyroid surgery. The ends lost 7 bases at V and 7 bases at J; junction bases unmatched: 8. Germline V gene sequence: CDR1 SNHLY, CDR2 FYNNEI. The CDR3 runs 13 residues. The chain links TRBV2 to TRBJ2-5; 8 bases line up with TRBD2. The sequence derives from a female donor with papillary thyroid cancer or a benign thyroid nodule (not recorded which). Some clones in this sample may be carry-over from other donors' samples. Sequencing used blood. The CDR3 DNA reads as TGTGCCAGCAAGACTAGCGAGGCGGGGACCCAGTACTTC. This codes for CASKTSEAGTQYF.